The entry that follows covers one T cell receptor (beta chain) sequence. Its antigen is not identified. Germline V gene lookup returns CDR1 MGHRA and CDR2 YSYEKL. CDR3 length: 17 amino acids. The V gene end was trimmed by 0 bases and the J gene end by 6 bases; junction bases not matched to a gene: 10. PBMCs numbering at least 7 million were isolated per sample. The second PCR ran roughly 7 to 12 cycles with a sample-barcoded 5' primer and J-beta primers. TCRdb re-derived calls from the 5' RACE reads in MiXCR, one entry per CDR3 protein. The repertoire consists of 550,000 to 800,000 distinct CDR3 sequences, with over 20% occurring once and the leading ten covering about 3.6%. These data come from a study of blood T cells in healthy people across ages. Whole-study results and caveats: A strong correlation was seen between TCR beta diversity and naive T cell percentage.

Sequenced material: blood. The V gene is TRBV4-1, the J gene TRBJ2-5, with TRBD2 matching 10 bases. The source of this sequence is a man between 65 and 79 years old in good health. DNA of the CDR3: TGCGCCAGCAGCCAAGATCTACTAGCGGGGCGAGTCCAGACCCAGTACTTC. Protein sequence: CASSQDLLAGRVQTQYF.